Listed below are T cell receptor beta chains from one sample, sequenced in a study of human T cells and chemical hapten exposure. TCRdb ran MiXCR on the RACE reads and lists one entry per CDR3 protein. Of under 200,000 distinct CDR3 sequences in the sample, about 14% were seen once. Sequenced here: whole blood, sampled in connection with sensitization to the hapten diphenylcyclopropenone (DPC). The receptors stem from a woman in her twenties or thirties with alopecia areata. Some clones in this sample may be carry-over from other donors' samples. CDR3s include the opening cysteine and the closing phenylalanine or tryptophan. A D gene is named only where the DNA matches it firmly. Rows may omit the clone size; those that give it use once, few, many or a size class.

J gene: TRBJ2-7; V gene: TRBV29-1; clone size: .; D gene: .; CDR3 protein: CSVGRPGVRSYEQYF; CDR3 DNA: TGCAGCGTTGGCAGACCTGGAGTTCGATCCTACGAGCAGTACTTC
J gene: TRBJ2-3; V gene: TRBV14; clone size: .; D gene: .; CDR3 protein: CASSPGGSTVTQYF; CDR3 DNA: TGTGCCAGCAGCCCCGGGGGCAGCACAGTTACGCAGTATTTT
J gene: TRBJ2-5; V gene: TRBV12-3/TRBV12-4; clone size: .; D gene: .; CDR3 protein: CASSHVEETQYF; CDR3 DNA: TGTGCCAGCAGCCACGTTGAAGAGACCCAGTACTTC
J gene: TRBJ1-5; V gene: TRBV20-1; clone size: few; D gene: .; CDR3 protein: CSARDPRDNQPQHF; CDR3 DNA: TGCAGTGCTAGAGATCCCAGGGACAATCAGCCCCAGCATTTT
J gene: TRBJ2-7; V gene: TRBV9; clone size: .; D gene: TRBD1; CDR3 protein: CASSGTGTAGEQYF; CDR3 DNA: TGTGCCAGCAGCGGCACCGGGACAGCTGGCGAGCAGTACTTC
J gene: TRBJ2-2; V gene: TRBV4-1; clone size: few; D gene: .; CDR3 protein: CASSQEKDNTGELFF; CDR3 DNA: TGCGCCAGCAGCCAAGAAAAAGACAACACCGGGGAGCTGTTTTTT
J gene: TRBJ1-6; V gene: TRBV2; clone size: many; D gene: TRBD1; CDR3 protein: CASSVDREEDSPLHF; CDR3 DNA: TGTGCCAGCAGCGTGGACAGGGAGGAGGATTCACCCCTCCACTTT
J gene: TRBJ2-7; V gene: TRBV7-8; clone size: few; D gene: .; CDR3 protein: CASSPKGWEQYF; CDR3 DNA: TGTGCCAGCAGCCCAAAGGGATGGGAGCAGTACTTC
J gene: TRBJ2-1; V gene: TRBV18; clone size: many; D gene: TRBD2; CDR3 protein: CASSPPLGGSSYNEQFF; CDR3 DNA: TGTGCCAGCTCACCACCCCTAGGCGGGAGCTCCTACAATGAGCAGTTCTTC
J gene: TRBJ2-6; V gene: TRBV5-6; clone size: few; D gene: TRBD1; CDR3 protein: CASSPRGLEGANVLTF; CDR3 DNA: TGTGCCAGCAGCCCGAGGGGGCTGGAAGGGGCCAACGTCCTGACTTTC
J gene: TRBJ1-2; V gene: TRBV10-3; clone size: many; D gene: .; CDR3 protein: CAIKPGLRGPGGYTF; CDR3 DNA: TGTGCCATCAAGCCGGGTCTCCGGGGTCCTGGGGGCTACACCTTC
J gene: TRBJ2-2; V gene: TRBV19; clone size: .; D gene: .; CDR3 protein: CASRAVSASGTGELFF; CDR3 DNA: TGTGCCAGTAGGGCGGTTTCGGCATCAGGCACCGGGGAGCTGTTTTTT
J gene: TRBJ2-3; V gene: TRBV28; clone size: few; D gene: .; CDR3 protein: CASSPSGRHTDTQYF; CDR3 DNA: TGTGCCAGCAGTCCGAGCGGGCGACACACAGATACGCAGTATTTT
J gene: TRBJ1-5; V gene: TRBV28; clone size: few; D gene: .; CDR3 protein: CASSPGGKNQPQHF; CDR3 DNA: TGTGCCAGCAGTCCGGGTGGAAAGAATCAGCCCCAGCATTTT
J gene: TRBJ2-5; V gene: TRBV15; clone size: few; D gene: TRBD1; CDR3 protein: CATSRDTGTGGETQYF; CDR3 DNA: TGTGCCACCAGCAGAGATACCGGGACAGGGGGTGAGACCCAGTACTTC
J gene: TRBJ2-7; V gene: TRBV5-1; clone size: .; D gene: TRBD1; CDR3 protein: CASSPQGVEYEQYF; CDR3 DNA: TGCGCCAGCAGTCCCCAGGGGGTCGAGTACGAGCAGTACTTC
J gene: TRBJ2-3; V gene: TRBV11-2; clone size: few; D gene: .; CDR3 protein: CASSFGNAAPTQYF; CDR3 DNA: TGTGCCAGCAGCTTTGGTAATGCGGCTCCTACGCAGTATTTT
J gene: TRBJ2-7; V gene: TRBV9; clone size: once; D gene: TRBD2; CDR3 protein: CASSVSAGGSFEQYF; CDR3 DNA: TGTGCCAGCAGCGTATCGGCGGGGGGCTCCTTCGAGCAGTACTTC
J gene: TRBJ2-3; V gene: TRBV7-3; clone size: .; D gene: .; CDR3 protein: CASSLNGGQPRDTQYF; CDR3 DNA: TGTGCCAGCAGCTTAAACGGGGGACAGCCCCGGGATACGCAGTATTTT
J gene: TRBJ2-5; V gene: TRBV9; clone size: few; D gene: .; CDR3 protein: CASSIAGQGTQYF; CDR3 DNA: TGTGCCAGCAGCATAGCAGGGCAGGGGACCCAGTACTTC
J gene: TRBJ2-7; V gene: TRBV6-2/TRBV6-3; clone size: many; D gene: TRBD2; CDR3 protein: CASSYSLGGSSYEQYF; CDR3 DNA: TGTGCCAGCAGTTACTCTCTTGGCGGGAGCTCCTACGAGCAGTACTTC
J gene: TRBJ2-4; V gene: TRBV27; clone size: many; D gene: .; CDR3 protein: CASSVRGGIQYF; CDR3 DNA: TGTGCCAGCAGTGTGAGGGGTGGAATTCAGTACTTC
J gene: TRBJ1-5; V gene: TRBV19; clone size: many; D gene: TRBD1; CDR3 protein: CATTTGKNSNQPQHF; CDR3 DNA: TGTGCCACCACGACAGGGAAAAATAGCAATCAGCCCCAGCATTTT
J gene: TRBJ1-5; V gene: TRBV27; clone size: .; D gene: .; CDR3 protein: CASSTWDPPQPQHF; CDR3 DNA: TGTGCCAGCAGTACGTGGGACCCTCCTCAGCCCCAGCATTTT
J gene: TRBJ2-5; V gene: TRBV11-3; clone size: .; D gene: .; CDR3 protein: CASSVYREETQYF; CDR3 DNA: TGTGCCAGCAGCGTTTACAGGGAAGAGACCCAGTACTTC
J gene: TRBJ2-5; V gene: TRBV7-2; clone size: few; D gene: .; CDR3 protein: CASSLVLQVQETQYF; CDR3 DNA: TGTGCCAGCAGCTTAGTCTTACAGGTTCAAGAGACCCAGTACTTC
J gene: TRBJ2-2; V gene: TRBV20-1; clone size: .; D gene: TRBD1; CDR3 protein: CSAPSTGGYSGELFF; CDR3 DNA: TGCAGTGCCCCCTCAACAGGGGGGTACAGCGGGGAGCTGTTTTTT
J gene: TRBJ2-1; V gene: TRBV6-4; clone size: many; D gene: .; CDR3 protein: CASSRGLSYNEQFF; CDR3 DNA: TGTGCCAGCAGTCGGGGACTTTCCTACAATGAGCAGTTCTTC
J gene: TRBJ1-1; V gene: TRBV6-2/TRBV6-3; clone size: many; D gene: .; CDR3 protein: CASSQGAGREAEAFF; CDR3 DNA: TGTGCCAGCAGCCAAGGGGCAGGTCGGGAAGCTGAAGCTTTCTTT
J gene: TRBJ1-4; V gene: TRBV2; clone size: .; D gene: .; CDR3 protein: CASRPGANEKLFF; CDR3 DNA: TGTGCCAGCCGACCAGGGGCTAATGAAAAACTGTTTTTT
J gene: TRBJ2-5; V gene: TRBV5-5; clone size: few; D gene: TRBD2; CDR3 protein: CASSPGTSAGAQYF; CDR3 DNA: TGTGCCAGCAGCCCAGGGACTAGCGCAGGAGCCCAGTACTTC
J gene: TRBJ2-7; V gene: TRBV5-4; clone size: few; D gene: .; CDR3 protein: CASSLERHHLEQYF; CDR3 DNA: TGTGCCAGCAGCTTGGAAAGGCATCACCTCGAGCAGTACTTC
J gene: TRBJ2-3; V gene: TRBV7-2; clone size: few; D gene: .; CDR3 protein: CASSLDYSRTDTQYF; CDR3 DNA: TGTGCCAGCAGCTTAGATTACTCCCGCACAGATACGCAGTATTTT
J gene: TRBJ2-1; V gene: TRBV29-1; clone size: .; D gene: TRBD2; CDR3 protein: CSVGGLAYNEQFF; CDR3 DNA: TGCAGCGTTGGGGGACTAGCTTACAATGAGCAGTTCTTC
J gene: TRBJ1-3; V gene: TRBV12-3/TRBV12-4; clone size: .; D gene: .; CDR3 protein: CASSQQGSSRNTIYF; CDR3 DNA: TGTGCCAGCAGTCAGCAGGGTTCTAGTCGAAACACCATATATTTT
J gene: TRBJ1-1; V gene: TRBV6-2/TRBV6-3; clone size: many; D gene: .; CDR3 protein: CASSFVQDDTEAFF; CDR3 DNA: TGTGCCAGCAGTTTCGTACAGGATGACACTGAAGCTTTCTTT
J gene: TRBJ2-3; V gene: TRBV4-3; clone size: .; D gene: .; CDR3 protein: CASSQDAGGLYTQYF; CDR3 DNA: TGCGCCAGCAGCCAAGATGCAGGGGGACTATATACGCAGTATTTT
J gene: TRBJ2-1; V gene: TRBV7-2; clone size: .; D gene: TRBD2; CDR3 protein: CASSPRGLAGVGSYNEQFF; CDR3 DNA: TGTGCCAGCAGCCCCCGGGGACTAGCGGGAGTTGGCTCCTACAATGAGCAGTTCTTC
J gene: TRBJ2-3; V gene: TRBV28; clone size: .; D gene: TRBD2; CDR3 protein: CASGIPGLAGGRDTQYF; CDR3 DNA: TGTGCCAGCGGTATACCGGGACTAGCGGGAGGAAGGGATACGCAGTATTTT
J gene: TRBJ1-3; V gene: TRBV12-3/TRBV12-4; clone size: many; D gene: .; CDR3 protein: CASSRGGGPSGNTIYF; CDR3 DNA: TGTGCCAGCAGCCGGGGGGGCGGGCCCTCTGGAAACACCATATATTTT
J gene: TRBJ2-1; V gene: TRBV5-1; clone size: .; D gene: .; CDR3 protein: CASSFTRPGEQFF; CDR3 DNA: TGCGCCAGCAGCTTCACCCGTCCGGGTGAGCAGTTCTTC
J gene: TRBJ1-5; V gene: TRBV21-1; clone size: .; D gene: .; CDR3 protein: CARERNQGVDAGPQHF; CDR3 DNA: TGTGCCAGGGAACGAAATCAGGGGGTGGATGCGGGGCCCCAGCATTTT
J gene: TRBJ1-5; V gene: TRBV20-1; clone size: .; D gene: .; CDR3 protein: CSARDPRGDQPQHF; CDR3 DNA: TGCAGTGCTAGAGATCCGAGAGGGGATCAGCCCCAGCATTTT
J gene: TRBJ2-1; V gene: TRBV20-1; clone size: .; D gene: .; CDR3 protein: CSASPSRGRNEQFF; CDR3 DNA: TGCAGTGCTTCCCCATCGAGGGGCAGGAATGAGCAGTTCTTC
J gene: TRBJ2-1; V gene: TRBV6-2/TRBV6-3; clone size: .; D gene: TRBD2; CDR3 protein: CASSYGLAGNEQFF; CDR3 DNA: TGTGCCAGCAGTTACGGACTAGCGGGAAATGAGCAGTTCTTC
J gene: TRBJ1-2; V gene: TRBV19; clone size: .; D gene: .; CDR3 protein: CASSIRGDRAGYTF; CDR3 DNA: TGTGCCAGTAGTATTAGGGGGGATCGGGCAGGCTACACCTTC
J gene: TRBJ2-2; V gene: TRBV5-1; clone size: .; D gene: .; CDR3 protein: CASSNSHISGELFF; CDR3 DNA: TGCGCCAGCAGCAACTCGCATATTTCCGGGGAGCTGTTTTTT
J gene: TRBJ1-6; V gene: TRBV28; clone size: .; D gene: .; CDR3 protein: CASSPGAGGNSPLHF; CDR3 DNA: TGTGCCAGCAGCCCCGGGGCCGGGGGTAATTCACCCCTCCACTTT
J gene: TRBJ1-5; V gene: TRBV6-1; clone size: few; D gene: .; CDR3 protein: CASTGNSQPQHF; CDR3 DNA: TGTGCCAGCACAGGGAATAGTCAGCCCCAGCATTTT
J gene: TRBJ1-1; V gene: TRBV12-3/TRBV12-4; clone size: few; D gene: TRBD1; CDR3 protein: CASSVTGSTEAFF; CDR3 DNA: TGTGCCAGCAGCGTGACAGGGTCGACTGAAGCTTTCTTT
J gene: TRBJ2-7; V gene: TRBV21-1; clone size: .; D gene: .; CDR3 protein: CASLPGEGGNEQYF; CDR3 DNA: TGTGCCAGCCTCCCAGGGGAGGGGGGAAACGAGCAGTACTTC
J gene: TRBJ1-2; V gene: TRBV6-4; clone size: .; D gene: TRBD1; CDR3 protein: CASSLTGTANYGYTF; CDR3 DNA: TGTGCCAGCTCCCTGACGGGGACAGCGAACTATGGCTACACCTTC
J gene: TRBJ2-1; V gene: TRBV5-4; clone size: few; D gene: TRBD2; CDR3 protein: CASSPPSGNEQFF; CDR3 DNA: TGTGCCAGCAGCCCCCCTAGCGGGAATGAGCAGTTCTTC
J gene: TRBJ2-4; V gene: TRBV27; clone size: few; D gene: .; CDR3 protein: CASSLQGAEAKNIQYF; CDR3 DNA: TGTGCCAGCAGTTTACAGGGCGCTGAGGCCAAAAACATTCAGTACTTC
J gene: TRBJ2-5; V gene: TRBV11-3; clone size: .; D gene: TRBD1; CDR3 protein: CASSGTGKETQYF; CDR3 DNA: TGTGCCAGCAGCGGGACAGGGAAAGAGACCCAGTACTTC
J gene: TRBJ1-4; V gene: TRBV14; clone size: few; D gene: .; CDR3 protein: CASSPWMATTNEKLFF; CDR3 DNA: TGTGCCAGCAGCCCATGGATGGCTACAACTAATGAAAAACTGTTTTTT
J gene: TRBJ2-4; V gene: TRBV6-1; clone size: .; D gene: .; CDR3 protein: CASSDVPAGESKNIQYF; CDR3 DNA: TGTGCCAGCAGTGATGTTCCGGCAGGAGAGTCGAAAAACATTCAGTACTTC
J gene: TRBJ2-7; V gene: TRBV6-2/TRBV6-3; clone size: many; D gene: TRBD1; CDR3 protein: CASRARQGAYEQYF; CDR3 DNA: TGTGCCTCCAGAGCCCGACAGGGGGCCTACGAGCAGTACTTC
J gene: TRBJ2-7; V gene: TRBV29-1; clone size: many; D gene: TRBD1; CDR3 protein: CSVGGTAEQYF; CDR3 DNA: TGCAGCGTTGGGGGGACAGCGGAGCAGTACTTC